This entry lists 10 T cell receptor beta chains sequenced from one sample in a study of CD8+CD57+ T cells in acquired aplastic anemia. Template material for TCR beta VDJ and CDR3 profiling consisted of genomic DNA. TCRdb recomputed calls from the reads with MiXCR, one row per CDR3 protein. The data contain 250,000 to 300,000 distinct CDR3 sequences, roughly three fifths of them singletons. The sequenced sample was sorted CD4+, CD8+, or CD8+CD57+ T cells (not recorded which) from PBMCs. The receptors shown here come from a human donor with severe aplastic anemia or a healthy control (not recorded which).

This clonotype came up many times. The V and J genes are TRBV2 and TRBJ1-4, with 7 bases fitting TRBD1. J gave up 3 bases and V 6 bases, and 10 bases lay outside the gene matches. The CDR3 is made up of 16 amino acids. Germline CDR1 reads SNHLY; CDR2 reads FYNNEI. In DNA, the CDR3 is TGTGCCAGCAGGGCGTTTAGGGGGCAGTCTAATGAAAAACTGTTTTTT. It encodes CASRAFRGQSNEKLFF.

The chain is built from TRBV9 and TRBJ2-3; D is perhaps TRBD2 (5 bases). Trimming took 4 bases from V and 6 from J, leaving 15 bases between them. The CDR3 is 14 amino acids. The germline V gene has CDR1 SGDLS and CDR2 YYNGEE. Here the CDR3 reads CASSLERGWDTQYF. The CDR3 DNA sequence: TGTGCCAGCAGCCTCGAACGAGGGTGGGATACGCAGTATTTT.

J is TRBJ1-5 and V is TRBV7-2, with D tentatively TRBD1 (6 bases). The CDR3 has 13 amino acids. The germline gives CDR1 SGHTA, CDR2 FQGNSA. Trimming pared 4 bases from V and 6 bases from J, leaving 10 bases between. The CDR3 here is CASSWGHGQPQHF. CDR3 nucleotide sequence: TGTGCCAGCAGCTGGGGGCACGGTCAGCCCCAGCATTTT. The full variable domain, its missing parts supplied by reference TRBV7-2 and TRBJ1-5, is GAGVSQSPSNKVTEKGKDVELRCDPISGHTALYWYRQSLGQGLEFLIYFQGNSAPDKSGLPSDRFSAERTGGSVSTLTIQRTQQEDSAVYLCASSWGHGQPQHFGDGTRLSIL.

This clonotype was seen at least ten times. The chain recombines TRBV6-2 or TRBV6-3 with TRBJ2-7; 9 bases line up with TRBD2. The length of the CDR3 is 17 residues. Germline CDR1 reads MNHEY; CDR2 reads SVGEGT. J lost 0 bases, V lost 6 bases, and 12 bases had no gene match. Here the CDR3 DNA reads TGTGCCAGCAGCCTAATAGCGGGGGCCGCCCTCTCCTACGAGCAGTACTTC. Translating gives CASSLIAGAALSYEQYF.

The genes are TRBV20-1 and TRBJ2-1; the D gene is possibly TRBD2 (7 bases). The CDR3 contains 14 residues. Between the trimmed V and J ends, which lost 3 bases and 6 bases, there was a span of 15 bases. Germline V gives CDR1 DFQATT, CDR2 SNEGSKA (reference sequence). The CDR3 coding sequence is TGCAGTGCTAGTCGTGGGGGGGCGAGCAATGAGCAGTTCTTC. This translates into CSASRGGASNEQFF.

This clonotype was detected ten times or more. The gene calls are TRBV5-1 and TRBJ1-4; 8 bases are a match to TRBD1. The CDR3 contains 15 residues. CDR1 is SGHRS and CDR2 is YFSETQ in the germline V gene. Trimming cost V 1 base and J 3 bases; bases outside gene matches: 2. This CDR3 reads CASSLLTGANEKLFF. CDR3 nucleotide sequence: TGCGCCAGCAGCTTGTTGACAGGGGCTAATGAAAAACTGTTTTTT.

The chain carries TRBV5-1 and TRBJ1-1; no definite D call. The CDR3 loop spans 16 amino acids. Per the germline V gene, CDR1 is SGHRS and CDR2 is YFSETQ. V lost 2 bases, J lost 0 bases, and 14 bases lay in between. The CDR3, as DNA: TGCGCCAGCAGCTTAATCCCAGCGGGGATGAACACTGAAGCTTTCTTT. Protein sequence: CASSLIPAGMNTEAFF.

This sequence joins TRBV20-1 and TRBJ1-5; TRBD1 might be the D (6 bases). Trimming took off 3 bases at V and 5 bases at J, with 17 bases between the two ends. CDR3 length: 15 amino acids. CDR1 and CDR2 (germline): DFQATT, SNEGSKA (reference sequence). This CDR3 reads CSASGQSGMDQPQHF. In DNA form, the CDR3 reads TGCAGTGCTAGCGGACAGTCGGGAATGGATCAGCCCCAGCATTTT.

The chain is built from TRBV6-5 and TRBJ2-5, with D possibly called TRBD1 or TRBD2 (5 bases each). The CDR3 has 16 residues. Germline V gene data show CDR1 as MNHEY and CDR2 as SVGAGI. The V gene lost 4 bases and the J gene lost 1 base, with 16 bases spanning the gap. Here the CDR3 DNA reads TGTGCCAGCAGTTGGGGCGAGGGATGGGGCCAAGAGACCCAGTACTTC. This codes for CASSWGEGWGQETQYF.

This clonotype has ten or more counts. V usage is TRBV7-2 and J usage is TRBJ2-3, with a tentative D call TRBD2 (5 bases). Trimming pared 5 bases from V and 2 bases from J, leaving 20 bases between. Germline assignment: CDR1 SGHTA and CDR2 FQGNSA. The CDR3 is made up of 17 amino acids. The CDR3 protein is CASSRNRGSTSTDTQYF. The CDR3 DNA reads TGTGCCAGCAGCCGAAATCGCGGGTCGACTTCCACAGATACGCAGTATTTT. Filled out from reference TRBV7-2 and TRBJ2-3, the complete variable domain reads GAGVSQSPSNKVTEKGKDVELRCDPISGHTALYWYRQSLGQGLEFLIYFQGNSAPDKSGLPSDRFSAERTGGSVSTLTIQRTQQEDSAVYLCASSRNRGSTSTDTQYFGPGTRLTVL.